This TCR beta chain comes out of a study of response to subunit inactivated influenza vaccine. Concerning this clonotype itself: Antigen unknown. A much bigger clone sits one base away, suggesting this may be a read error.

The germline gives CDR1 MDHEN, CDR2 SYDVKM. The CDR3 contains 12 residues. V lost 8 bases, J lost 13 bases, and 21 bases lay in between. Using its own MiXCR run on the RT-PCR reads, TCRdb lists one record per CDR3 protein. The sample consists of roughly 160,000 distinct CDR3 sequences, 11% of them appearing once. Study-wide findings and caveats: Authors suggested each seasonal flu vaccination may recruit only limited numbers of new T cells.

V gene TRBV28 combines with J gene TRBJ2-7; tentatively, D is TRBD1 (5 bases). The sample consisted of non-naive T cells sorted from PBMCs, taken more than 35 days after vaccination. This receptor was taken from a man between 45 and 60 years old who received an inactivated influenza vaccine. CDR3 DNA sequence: TGTGCCAGCGGCCGTTCCAGGGTCGGGCATTACTTC. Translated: CASGRSRVGHYF.